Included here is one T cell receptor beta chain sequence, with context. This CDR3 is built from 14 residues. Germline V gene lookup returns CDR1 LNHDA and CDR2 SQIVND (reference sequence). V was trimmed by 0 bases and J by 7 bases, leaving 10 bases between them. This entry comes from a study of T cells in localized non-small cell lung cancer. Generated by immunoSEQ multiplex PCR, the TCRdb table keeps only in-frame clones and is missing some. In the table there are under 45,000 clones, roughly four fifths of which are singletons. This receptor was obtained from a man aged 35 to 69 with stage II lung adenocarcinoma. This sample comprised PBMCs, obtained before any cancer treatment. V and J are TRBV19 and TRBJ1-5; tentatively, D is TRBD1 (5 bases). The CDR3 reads CASSIEGRGQPQHF. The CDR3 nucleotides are TGTGCCAGTAGTATAGAGGGGCGTGGGCAGCCCCAGCATTTT.